One and the same sample provided the 7 T cell receptor beta chains below, sequenced in a study of cytomegalovirus exposure and HLA in healthy donors. Both 60 Vbeta primers and 13 Jbeta primers went into the PCR. Using immunoSEQ multiplex PCR, the repertoire was profiled, and TCRdb retains in-frame clones only, with some absent. Here the sample spans roughly 100,000 clones, roughly four fifths being singletons. The specimen sequenced was PBMCs. All receptors derive from a man in his forties in good health and CMV-seropositive.

The CDR3 nucleotides are TGTGCCAGCAGAAGAAACAGGGTGGTACCCCCTGAAGCTTTCTTT. Protein: CASRRNRVVPPEAFF. The gene calls are TRBV6-1 and TRBJ1-1, with D possibly TRBD1 on 6 matching bases. The CDR3 spans 15 residues. V lost 6 bases, J lost 6 bases, and 20 bases lay in between. CDR1 and CDR2 (germline): MNHNS, SASEGT.

The V gene is TRBV14, the J gene TRBJ2-3; 8 bases are a match to TRBD1. The V and J ends lost 0 bases and 4 bases, in that order; junction bases with no gene match: 12. This CDR3 has 18 residues. Germline V gives CDR1 SGHDN, CDR2 FVKESK. The CDR3, as DNA: TGTGCCAGCAGCCAAGAGGCAGGGGGCGCCTTCAGGGCAGATACGCAGTATTTT. Its protein is CASSQEAGGAFRADTQYF.

The J gene is TRBJ1-6, the V gene TRBV6-5; maybe TRBD1 (5 bases). The germline V and J ends were trimmed by 5 bases and 14 bases, with 13 bases remaining between them. The CDR3 extends over 12 amino acids. From germline, CDR1 is MNHEY and CDR2 SVGAGI. CDR3 protein: CASSESTGSLHF. CDR3 DNA sequence: TGTGCCAGCAGTGAAAGCACAGGATCCCTCCACTTT.

The rearrangement links TRBV30 to TRBJ2-5; 9 nucleotides line up with TRBD2. The ends lost 0 bases at V and 5 bases at J; junction bases unmatched: 10. Germline CDR1 is GTSNPN and CDR2 is SVGIG (reference sequence). The CDR3 runs to 16 residues. CDR3 residues: CAWSVIIAGVGETQYF. DNA of the CDR3: TGTGCCTGGAGTGTTATAATAGCGGGAGTTGGGGAGACCCAGTACTTC.

The chain carries TRBV2 and TRBJ1-5; D unresolved. Germline-derived CDR1 and CDR2 are SNHLY and FYNNEI. The CDR3 consists of 14 residues. The V end was cut by 3 bases, the J end by 1 base, with 7 bases between. The CDR3 DNA follows: TGTGCCAGCAGTGACAGGCTCAGCAATCAGCCCCAGCATTTT. It codes for CASSDRLSNQPQHF.

The chain has TRBV5-5 and TRBJ1-1; 8 bases are shared with TRBD1. Trimming at V came to 0 bases and at J to 10 bases, leaving 11 bases not matched to a gene. The CDR3 contains 15 residues. Germline CDR1 SGHKS, CDR2 YYEKEE (reference sequence). CDR3 DNA: TGTGCCAGCAGCTTGGCCCCCACAGGGGGTGAGTCAGCTTTCTTT. Translating it yields CASSLAPTGGESAFF.

The CDR3 spells CASTGRARETQYF. CDR3 nucleotides: TGTGCCAGCACCGGGCGGGCCCGAGAGACCCAGTACTTC. This chain connects TRBV7-2 to TRBJ2-5; TRBD2 is a possible D gene (5 bases). Per germline, CDR1 SGHTA and CDR2 FQGNSA. Deletions cut 7 bases from V and 4 bases from J, with 13 bases between. This CDR3 is 13 amino acids long. Drawing the rest from reference TRBV7-2 and TRBJ2-5, the complete variable domain is GAGVSQSPSNKVTEKGKDVELRCDPISGHTALYWYRQSLGQGLEFLIYFQGNSAPDKSGLPSDRFSAERTGGSVSTLTIQRTQQEDSAVYLCASTGRARETQYFGPGTRLLVL.